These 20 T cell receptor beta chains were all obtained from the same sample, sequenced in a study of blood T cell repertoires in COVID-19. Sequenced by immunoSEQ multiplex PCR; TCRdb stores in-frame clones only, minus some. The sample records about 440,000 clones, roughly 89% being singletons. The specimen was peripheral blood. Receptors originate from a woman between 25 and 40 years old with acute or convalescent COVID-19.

The DNA for the CDR3 is TGTGCCAGTACTGACTTATACATGAACACTGAAGCTTTCTTT. Protein sequence: CASTDLYMNTEAFF. The chain employs TRBV6-1 and TRBJ1-1; D not resolved. The CDR3 is made up of 14 amino acids. V lost 9 bases and J lost 0, with 14 bases in between. Germline CDR1 and CDR2: MNHNS and SASEGT.

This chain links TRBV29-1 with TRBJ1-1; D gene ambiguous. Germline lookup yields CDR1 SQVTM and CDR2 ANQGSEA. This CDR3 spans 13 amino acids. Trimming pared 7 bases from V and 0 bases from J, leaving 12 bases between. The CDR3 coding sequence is TGCAGCGGACTGACCGGGTTGAACACTGAAGCTTTCTTT. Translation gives CSGLTGLNTEAFF.

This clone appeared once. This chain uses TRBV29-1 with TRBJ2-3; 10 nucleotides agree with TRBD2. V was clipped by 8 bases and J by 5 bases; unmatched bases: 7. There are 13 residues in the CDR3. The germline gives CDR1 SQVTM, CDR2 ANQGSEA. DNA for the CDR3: TGCAGCCAAAGCGGGGGGGTGGGAGATACGCAGTATTTT. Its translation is CSQSGGVGDTQYF.

CDR3 region: CASTNSRAGELFF. The CDR3, as DNA: TGTGCCAGCACCAACAGTCGCGCCGGGGAGCTGTTTTTT. The genes are TRBV6-5 and TRBJ2-2; no definite D call. With 7 bases removed from V and 6 bases from J, the gap between germline ends came to 12 bases. The CDR3 is made up of 13 amino acids. The germline V gene has CDR1 MNHEY and CDR2 SVGAGI.

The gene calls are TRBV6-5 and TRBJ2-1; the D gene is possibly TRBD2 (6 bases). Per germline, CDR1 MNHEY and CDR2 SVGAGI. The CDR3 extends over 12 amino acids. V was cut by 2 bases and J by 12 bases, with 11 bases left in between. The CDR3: CASSYGGEVQFF. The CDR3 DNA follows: TGTGCCAGCAGTTACGGAGGGGAAGTGCAGTTCTTC.

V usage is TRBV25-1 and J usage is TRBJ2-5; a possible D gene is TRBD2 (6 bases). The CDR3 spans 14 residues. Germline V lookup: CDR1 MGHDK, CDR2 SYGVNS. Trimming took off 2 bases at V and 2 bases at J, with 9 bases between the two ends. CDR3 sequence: CASSEPGVQETQYF. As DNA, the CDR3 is TGTGCCAGCAGTGAACCGGGGGTGCAAGAGACCCAGTACTTC.

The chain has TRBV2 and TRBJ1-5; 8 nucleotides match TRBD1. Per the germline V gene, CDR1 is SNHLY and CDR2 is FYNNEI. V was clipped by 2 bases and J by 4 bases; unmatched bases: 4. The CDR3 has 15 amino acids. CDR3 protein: CASSERTGYNQPQHF. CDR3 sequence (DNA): TGTGCCAGCAGTGAAAGGACAGGGTATAATCAGCCCCAGCATTTT.

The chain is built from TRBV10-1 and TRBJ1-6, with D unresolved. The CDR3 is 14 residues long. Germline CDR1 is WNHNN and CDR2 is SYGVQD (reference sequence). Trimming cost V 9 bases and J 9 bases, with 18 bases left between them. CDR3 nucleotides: TGCGCCAGTCCTAGTTCGGGGAAGGTTTCACCCCTCCACTTT. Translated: CASPSSGKVSPLHF.

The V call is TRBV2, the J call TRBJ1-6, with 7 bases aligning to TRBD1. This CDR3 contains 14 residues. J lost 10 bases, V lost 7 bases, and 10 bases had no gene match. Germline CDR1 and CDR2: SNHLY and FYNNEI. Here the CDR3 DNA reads TGTGCCAGCAAAGGGGACAGCGTTTCGTCACCCCTCCACTTT. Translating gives CASKGDSVSSPLHF.

The CDR3 bases are TGCGCCAGCAGCCTGGGGCCTAGCGGGGGGGCGGACACAGATACGCAGTATTTT. The encoded protein is CASSLGPSGGADTDTQYF. V gene TRBV5-1 combines with J gene TRBJ2-3; 12 nucleotides agree with TRBD2. The CDR3 has 18 residues. Germline CDR1 is SGHRS and CDR2 is YFSETQ. Trimming cost V 4 bases and J 2 bases; bases outside gene matches: 11.

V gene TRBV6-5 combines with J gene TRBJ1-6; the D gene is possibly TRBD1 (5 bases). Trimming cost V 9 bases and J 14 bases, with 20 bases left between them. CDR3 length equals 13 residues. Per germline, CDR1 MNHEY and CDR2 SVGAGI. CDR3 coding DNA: TGTGCCAGTGGGGCGGGAGCACCATCAGCCCTCCACTTT. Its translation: CASGAGAPSALHF.

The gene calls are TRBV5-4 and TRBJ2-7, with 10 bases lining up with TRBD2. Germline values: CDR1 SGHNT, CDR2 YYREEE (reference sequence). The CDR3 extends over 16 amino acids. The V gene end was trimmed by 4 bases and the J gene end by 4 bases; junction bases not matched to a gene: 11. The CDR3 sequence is CASSDKSGGGSYEQYF. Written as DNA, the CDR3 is TGTGCCAGCAGCGACAAAAGCGGGGGGGGAAGTTACGAGCAGTACTTC.

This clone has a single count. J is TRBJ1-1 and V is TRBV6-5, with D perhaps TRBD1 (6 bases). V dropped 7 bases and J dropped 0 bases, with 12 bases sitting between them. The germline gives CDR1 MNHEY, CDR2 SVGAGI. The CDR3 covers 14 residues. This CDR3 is CASTEDRLNTEAFF. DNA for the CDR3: TGTGCCAGCACCGAAGACAGGTTGAACACTGAAGCTTTCTTT.

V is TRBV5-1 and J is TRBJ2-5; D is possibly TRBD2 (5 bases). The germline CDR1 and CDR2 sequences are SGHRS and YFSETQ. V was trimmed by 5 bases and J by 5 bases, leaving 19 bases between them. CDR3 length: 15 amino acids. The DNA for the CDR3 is TGCGCCAGCAGGCCCGCTAGCTACCCTCGGGAGACCCAGTACTTC. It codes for CASRPASYPRETQYF.

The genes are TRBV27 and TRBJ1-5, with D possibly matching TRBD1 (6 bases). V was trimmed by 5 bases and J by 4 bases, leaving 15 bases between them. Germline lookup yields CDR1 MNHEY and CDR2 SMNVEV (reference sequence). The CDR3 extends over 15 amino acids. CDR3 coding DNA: TGTGCCAGCAGTCCCTCGGCCAGGGGAAATCAGCCCCAGCATTTT. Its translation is CASSPSARGNQPQHF.

CDR3 sequence reads: CASSRLAGGSTDTQYF. CDR3 in DNA: TGTGCCAGCAGTCGACTAGCGGGGGGTAGCACAGATACGCAGTATTTT. V gene TRBV5-4 combines with J gene TRBJ2-3, with 13 bases identical to TRBD2. CDR1 is SGHNT and CDR2 is YYREEE in the germline V gene (reference sequence). The CDR3 extends over 16 amino acids. J was trimmed by 0 bases and V by 5 bases; bases with no gene match: 3.

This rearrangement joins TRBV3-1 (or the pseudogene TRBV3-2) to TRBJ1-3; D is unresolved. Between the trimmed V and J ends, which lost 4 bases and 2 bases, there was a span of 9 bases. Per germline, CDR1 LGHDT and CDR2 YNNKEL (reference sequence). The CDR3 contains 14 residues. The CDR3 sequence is CASSLIGAGNTIYF. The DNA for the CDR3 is TGTGCCAGCAGCCTAATCGGAGCTGGAAACACCATATATTTT.

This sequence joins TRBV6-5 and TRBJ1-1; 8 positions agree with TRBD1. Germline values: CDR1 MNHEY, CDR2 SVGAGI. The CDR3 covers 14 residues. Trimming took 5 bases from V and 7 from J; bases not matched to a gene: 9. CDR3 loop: CASSKPTGGGEAFF. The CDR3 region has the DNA TGTGCCAGCAGTAAACCAACAGGGGGGGGTGAAGCTTTCTTT.

The CDR3 nucleotides read TGTGCCAGCAGCCGAGACAGGGGTGGCACAGATACGCAGTATTTT. Its protein product is CASSRDRGGTDTQYF. The rearrangement links TRBV3-1 (or the pseudogene TRBV3-2) to TRBJ2-3, with TRBD1 identical over 8 bases. With V trimmed by 4 bases and J by 1 base, 4 bases remained unmatched. There are 15 residues in the CDR3. Germline lookup yields CDR1 LGHDT and CDR2 YNNKEL (reference sequence).

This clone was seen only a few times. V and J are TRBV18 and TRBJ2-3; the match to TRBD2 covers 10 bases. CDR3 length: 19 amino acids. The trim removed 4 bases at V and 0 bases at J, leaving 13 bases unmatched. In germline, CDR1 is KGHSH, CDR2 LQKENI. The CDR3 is CASSRLPTRSGGSTDTQYF. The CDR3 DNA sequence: TGTGCCAGCTCACGCCTGCCGACGCGTAGCGGGGGGAGCACAGATACGCAGTATTTT.